These T cell receptor beta chains were read from a single sample in a study of blood T cell repertoires in COVID-19. Method: immunoSEQ multiplex PCR; TCRdb's copy keeps in-frame clones and lacks some. The data hold approximately 130,000 clones, with around 77% observed a single time. Material: peripheral blood. Source of these receptors: a human donor in a cohort sampled during active COVID-19. Both conserved end residues are part of each CDR3. A D gene is named only where the DNA matches it firmly. Clone size is given for some rows only: seen once, a few or many times, or a class if the clone is expanded.

cdr3_aa cdr3_nt cdr3_length v_call clone_size j_call d_call
CSVAGQVGTREQYF TGCAGCGTTGCAGGTCAGGTGGGGACTAGGGAGCAGTACTTC 14 TRBV29-1 many TRBJ2-7 TRBD2
CASSVEDRINSPLHF TGTGCCAGCAGCGTAGAGGACAGGATCAATTCACCCCTCCACTTT 15 TRBV9 . TRBJ1-6 TRBD1
CASSLGGSTDTQYF TGTGCCAGCAGCCTGGGAGGCAGCACAGATACGCAGTATTTT 14 TRBV27 . TRBJ2-3 .
CASTYGLGSTEAFF TGTGCCAGCACATACGGGTTGGGGAGCACTGAAGCTTTCTTT 14 TRBV28 few TRBJ1-1 .
CATSESREGAEAFF TGTGCCACCAGTGAATCCAGGGAAGGGGCTGAAGCTTTCTTT 14 TRBV24-1 . TRBJ1-1 .
CASSPQRGGGLLDEQFF TGTGCCAGCTCACCCCAACGGGGCGGGGGGCTTTTAGATGAGCAGTTCTTC 17 TRBV18 . TRBJ2-1 TRBD2
CASSPLPEYNEQFF TGTGCCAGCTCGCCACTACCCGAGTACAATGAGCAGTTCTTC 14 TRBV18 . TRBJ2-1 .
CASRTQVQNTEAFF TGCGCCAGCAGGACACAGGTCCAGAACACTGAAGCTTTCTTT 14 TRBV5-1 . TRBJ1-1 .
CASSFGQNYEQYF TGTGCCAGCAGCTTTGGACAGAACTACGAGCAGTACTTC 13 TRBV7-8 . TRBJ2-7 .
CATSEPPGLAADTQYF TGTGCCACCAGTGAGCCCCCGGGACTAGCTGCAGATACGCAGTATTTT 16 TRBV24-1 . TRBJ2-3 TRBD2
CASSLTGYEKLFF TGTGCCAGCAGTTTAACAGGGTATGAAAAACTGTTTTTT 13 TRBV28 . TRBJ1-4 .
CASTPRTGGLFSYNSPLHF TGTGCCAGCACCCCTCGGACAGGGGGCCTATTCTCCTATAATTCACCCCTCCACTTT 19 TRBV2 . TRBJ1-6 TRBD1
CATSRATSGVDSGANVLTF TGTGCCACCAGCAGAGCGACTAGCGGGGTGGACTCTGGGGCCAACGTCCTGACTTTC 19 TRBV15 . TRBJ2-6 TRBD2
CASSLFLGQGYTEAFF TGTGCCAGCAGCTTATTCCTAGGACAGGGTTACACTGAAGCTTTCTTT 16 TRBV11-2 . TRBJ1-1 TRBD1
CASNGQGVVNSPLHF TGTGCCAGCAACGGACAGGGAGTAGTAAATTCACCCCTCCACTTT 15 TRBV28 . TRBJ1-6 TRBD1
CASSYSRGVKNEQFF TGTGCCAGCAGTTACTCGCGGGGCGTTAAAAATGAGCAGTTCTTC 15 TRBV6-5 few TRBJ2-1 .
CASRLLPHSGANVLTF TGTGCCAGCAGGTTGCTACCCCACTCTGGGGCCAACGTCCTGACTTTC 16 TRBV6-6 . TRBJ2-6 .
CASSYSRQPIDTQYF TGTGCCAGCAGTTACTCGAGGCAGCCAATAGATACGCAGTATTTT 15 TRBV6-6 . TRBJ2-3 .
CASHDRAQGQPQHF TGTGCCAGCCACGACAGGGCTCAAGGTCAGCCCCAGCATTTT 14 TRBV2 once TRBJ1-5 TRBD1
CASSATTGWGLNTEAFF TGTGCCAGCAGTGCGACGACAGGGTGGGGCCTGAACACTGAAGCTTTCTTT 17 TRBV7-9 few TRBJ1-1 TRBD1
CASSQRLAGGEYF TGTGCCAGCAGCCAAAGACTAGCGGGGGGGGAGTACTTC 13 TRBV3-1/TRBV3-2 . TRBJ2-4 TRBD2
CASSLVTLNTGELFF TGTGCCAGCAGCCTAGTCACCTTGAACACCGGGGAGCTGTTTTTT 15 TRBV6-5 . TRBJ2-2 .
CASSLKASGAPAGELFF TGTGCCAGCAGCTTGAAGGCGAGCGGGGCGCCGGCCGGGGAGCTGTTTTTT 17 TRBV5-4 . TRBJ2-2 TRBD2
CASSVKPGHRTGTWGYTF TGTGCCAGCAGTGTAAAACCGGGACACCGGACGGGGACATGGGGCTACACCTTC 18 TRBV6-1 . TRBJ1-2 .